This T cell receptor (beta chain) is drawn from a study of blood T cell repertoires in COVID-19. Sequenced by immunoSEQ multiplex PCR; TCRdb stores in-frame clones only, minus some. The profile shows tens of thousands of clones, approximately 80% of them singletons. This CDR3 comprises 14 residues. Trimming pared 3 bases from V and 0 bases from J, leaving 10 bases between. Germline values: CDR1 DFQATT, CDR2 SNEGSKA (reference sequence). This receptor was taken from a man older than 75 with acute or convalescent COVID-19. This rearrangement joins TRBV20-1 to TRBJ2-3; D is unresolved. The sequencing input was peripheral blood. The CDR3 reads CSASEQSSTDTQYF. The CDR3 DNA reads as TGCAGTGCTAGTGAGCAGTCTAGCACAGATACGCAGTATTTT.